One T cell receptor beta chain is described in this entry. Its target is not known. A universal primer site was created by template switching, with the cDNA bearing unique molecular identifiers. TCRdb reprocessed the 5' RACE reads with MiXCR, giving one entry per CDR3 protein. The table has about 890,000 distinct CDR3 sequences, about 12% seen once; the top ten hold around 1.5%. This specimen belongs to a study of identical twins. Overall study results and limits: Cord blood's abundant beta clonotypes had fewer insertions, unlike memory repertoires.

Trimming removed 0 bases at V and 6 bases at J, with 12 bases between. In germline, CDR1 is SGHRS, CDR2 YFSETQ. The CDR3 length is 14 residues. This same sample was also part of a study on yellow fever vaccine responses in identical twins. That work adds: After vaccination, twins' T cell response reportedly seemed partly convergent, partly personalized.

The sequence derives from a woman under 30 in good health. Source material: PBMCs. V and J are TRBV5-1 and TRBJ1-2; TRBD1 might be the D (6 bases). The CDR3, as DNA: TGCGCCAGCAGCTTGGTAACGGCAGGGGATGGCTACACCTTC. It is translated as CASSLVTAGDGYTF.